Listed below are T cell receptor beta chains from one sample, sequenced in a study of regulatory and conventional T cells in RAG deficiency. TCRdb's copy holds only in-frame clones and misses some; the assay was immunoSEQ multiplex PCR. Here the sample spans more than 9,000 clones, roughly nine tenths being singletons. The same data also went into a second study, on regulatory T cells.

The sample taken for sequencing was Tregs sorted from blood. The receptors shown here come from a human donor in good health. Each CDR3 is given with its conserved first and last residue. Fields, in order: V gene, D gene, CDR3 length, clone size, J gene, CDR3 protein, CDR3 DNA. The D gene is left open where the match is weak. The size entry is marked missing in some rows and otherwise reads once, few, many or a size class.

TRBV4-2	.	16	.	TRBJ2-4	CASSPGGWSAKNIQYF	TGTGCCAGCAGCCCGGGCGGGTGGTCAGCCAAAAACATTCAGTACTTC
TRBV5-6	.	12	.	TRBJ2-3	CASSMFTDTQYF	TGTGCCAGCAGCATGTTCACAGATACGCAGTATTTT
TRBV2	.	15	few	TRBJ2-3	CASSPPGLHTDTQYF	TGTGCCAGCAGCCCTCCGGGACTCCACACAGATACGCAGTATTTT
TRBV6-1	TRBD1	16	.	TRBJ1-3	CASSGPAGGTVYTIYF	TGTGCCAGCAGTGGCCCAGCAGGGGGTACCGTCTACACCATATATTTT
TRBV19	TRBD2	17	.	TRBJ2-1	CASSRPNAGVSYNEQFF	TGTGCCAGTAGTCGGCCAAACGCGGGAGTCTCTTACAATGAGCAGTTCTTC
TRBV2	TRBD2	15	.	TRBJ2-1	CASMEIAGGHNEQFF	TGTGCCAGCATGGAGATAGCGGGAGGGCACAATGAGCAGTTCTTC
TRBV6-1	TRBD1	15	.	TRBJ2-7	CASSEEGQPIYEQYF	TGTGCCAGCAGTGAAGAGGGACAGCCCATCTACGAGCAGTACTTC
TRBV7-3	.	16	.	TRBJ2-3	CASSLLVGSPMDTQYF	TGTGCCAGCAGCTTATTGGTGGGTAGCCCCATGGATACGCAGTATTTT
TRBV5-5	TRBD1	14	.	TRBJ2-2	CASSWGTGTRELFF	TGTGCCAGCAGCTGGGGGACAGGGACCCGGGAGCTGTTTTTT
TRBV19	TRBD2	21	.	TRBJ2-3	CASRGGITGGPKSPFTDTQYF	TGTGCCAGTAGGGGGGGTATAACGGGAGGACCCAAGTCCCCGTTCACAGATACGCAGTATTTT
TRBV6-5	TRBD1	15	.	TRBJ2-7	CASSRPGQGRNEQYF	TGTGCCAGCAGTCGGCCGGGACAGGGAAGGAACGAGCAGTACTTC
TRBV6-6	TRBD1	16	.	TRBJ2-2	CASSRVQGGNTGELFF	TGTGCCAGCAGTCGAGTACAGGGGGGGAACACCGGGGAGCTGTTTTTT
TRBV7-8	.	11	.	TRBJ2-7	CASSLSYEQYF	TGTGCCAGCAGCTTGAGCTACGAGCAGTACTTC
TRBV15	.	16	.	TRBJ2-1	CATSRGVLSSYNEQFF	TGTGCCACCAGCAGAGGAGTATTGAGTTCCTACAATGAGCAGTTCTTC
TRBV6-5	TRBD1	13	.	TRBJ1-2	CASSLTGKLGYTF	TGTGCCAGCAGTTTGACAGGGAAGTTAGGCTACACCTTC
TRBV29-1	.	14	.	TRBJ1-1	CSVSQGTANTEAFF	TGCAGCGTTTCCCAGGGGACCGCCAACACTGAAGCTTTCTTT
TRBV9	TRBD1	17	.	TRBJ1-2	CASSVATGDYFNYGYTF	TGTGCCAGCAGCGTAGCTACAGGGGACTACTTTAACTATGGCTACACCTTC
TRBV19	TRBD1	12	few	TRBJ1-2	CASAGGGYGYTF	TGTGCCAGTGCAGGGGGCGGCTATGGCTACACCTTC
TRBV7-8	.	20	.	TRBJ2-5	CASSFGGPLLSAAPRETQYF	TGTGCCAGCAGCTTTGGGGGGCCCCTCTTATCGGCGGCCCCAAGAGAGACCCAGTACTTC
TRBV6-6	TRBD1	15	.	TRBJ1-1	CASRGQGAGDTEAFF	TGTGCCAGCAGGGGACAGGGGGCTGGGGACACTGAAGCTTTCTTT
TRBV5-6	.	13	.	TRBJ2-1	CASSLDSLPPKFF	TGTGCCAGCAGCTTGGACAGTCTGCCGCCGAAGTTCTTC
TRBV7-6	TRBD2	19	once	TRBJ2-1	CASSVLNNPGTSAPNEQFF	TGTGCCAGCAGCGTACTTAACAACCCCGGGACTAGCGCACCTAATGAGCAGTTCTTC